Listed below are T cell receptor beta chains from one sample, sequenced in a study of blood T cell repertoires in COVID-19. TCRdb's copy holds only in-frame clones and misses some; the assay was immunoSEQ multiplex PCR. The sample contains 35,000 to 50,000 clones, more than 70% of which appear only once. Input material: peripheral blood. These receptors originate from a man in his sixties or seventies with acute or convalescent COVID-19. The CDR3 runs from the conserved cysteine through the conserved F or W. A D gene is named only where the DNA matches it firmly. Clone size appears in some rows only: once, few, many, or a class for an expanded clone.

TGTGCCAGCAGTTATCCGGGACAGGGAAATGAAAAACTGTTTTTT	CASSYPGQGNEKLFF	TRBV6-5	TRBJ1-4	NA	TRBD1
TGTGCCAGCAGTATACTTGGGGCGGAAGAGACCCAGTACTTC	CASSILGAEETQYF	TRBV27	TRBJ2-5	NA	NA
TGTGCCACCAGCAAGGGACAGGGCGGTCAGCCCCAGCATTTT	CATSKGQGGQPQHF	TRBV15	TRBJ1-5	NA	TRBD1
TGTGCCAGCAGTGATCCTAGCGGGGCGCAAGATACGCAGTATTTT	CASSDPSGAQDTQYF	TRBV25-1	TRBJ2-3	NA	TRBD2
TGCGCCAGCAGCTTGCGTAGCGGGGCGGACAATGAGCAGTTCTTC	CASSLRSGADNEQFF	TRBV5-1	TRBJ2-1	NA	TRBD2
TGTGCCAGCAGCTCAGGGGTTCCTGGCACTGAAGCTTTCTTT	CASSSGVPGTEAFF	TRBV5-4	TRBJ1-1	NA	NA
TGTGCCAGCAGCTTGGAGGGGTTGAACTATGGCTACACCTTC	CASSLEGLNYGYTF	TRBV5-4	TRBJ1-2	NA	NA
TGTGCCAGCAGCGCGGGAGGGCCCCAGCATTTT	CASSAGGPQHF	TRBV3-1/TRBV3-2	TRBJ1-5	once	NA
TGTGCCAGCAGTTCGCGACAGGGGGCCAAAAACATTCAGTACTTC	CASSSRQGAKNIQYF	TRBV28	TRBJ2-4	NA	TRBD1
TGTGCCAGTACAGGGAACACCGGGGAGCTGTTTTTT	CASTGNTGELFF	TRBV19	TRBJ2-2	once	NA
TGTGCCAGCAGCTTAGCCAATAGCAATCAGCCCCAGCATTTT	CASSLANSNQPQHF	TRBV7-9	TRBJ1-5	NA	NA